Below, 8 T cell receptor beta chains from the same sample are listed, as sequenced in a study of T cell responses to AZD1222 COVID-19 vaccine. Produced via immunoSEQ multiplex PCR; TCRdb's table is partial and in-frame only. The sample carries fewer than 140,000 clones, 90% recorded once. Sequenced material: peripheral blood, taken 28 days after the second AZD1222 dose. These receptor sequences come from an adult who received the AZD1222 COVID-19 vaccine.

The chain uses TRBV28 and TRBJ2-4, with TRBD2 as a possible D gene (6 bases). This CDR3 is 14 amino acids long. Trimming left V 5 bases short and J 8 bases short, with 16 bases between. Looked up from germline, CDR1 is MDHEN and CDR2 is SYDVKM. Written as DNA, the CDR3 is TGTGCCAGCAGTCAAGATCAGGGCGGGGACATTCAGTACTTC. Encoded protein: CASSQDQGGDIQYF.

V usage is TRBV23-1 and J usage is TRBJ2-7; a weak D match, TRBD2 (7 bases). TRBV23-1 is labeled an ORF, and its function is uncertain. Trimming cost V 8 bases and J 4 bases, with 15 bases left between them. The CDR3 runs 13 residues. The CDR3 nucleotides read TGCGCCAGCCCACCGGGGGGCCCGTACGAGCAGTACTTC. It codes for CASPPGGPYEQYF.

J is TRBJ2-3 and V is TRBV9; 11 bases align to TRBD2. The CDR3 is made up of 18 amino acids. The junction had 10 bases not matched to a gene; V was cut back by 1 base and J by 3 bases. CDR1 and CDR2 (germline): SGDLS, YYNGEE. CDR3 sequence reads: CASSVKLAGASVTDTQYF. CDR3 DNA: TGTGCCAGCAGCGTAAAACTAGCGGGGGCTAGTGTTACAGATACGCAGTATTTT.

The chain links TRBV6-4 to TRBJ2-1; possibly TRBD2 for D (5 bases). Trimming removed 0 bases at V and 3 bases at J, with 9 bases between. Germline lookup yields CDR1 MRHNA and CDR2 SNTAGT. CDR3 length: 15 amino acids. The CDR3, as DNA: TGTGCCAGCAGTGACTCCGCTACTAGCTACAATGAGCAGTTCTTC. This gives the protein CASSDSATSYNEQFF.

The chain carries TRBV4-3 and TRBJ1-3, with D possibly TRBD1 on 6 matching bases. The CDR3 loop spans 15 amino acids. V lost 0 bases to trimming and J lost 3 bases, with 9 bases between them. Germline V gene data show CDR1 as LGHNA and CDR2 as YSLEER. CDR3 sequence: CASSQDRTDGNTIYF. In nucleotides, the CDR3 is TGCGCCAGCAGCCAAGATCGGACAGATGGAAACACCATATATTTT.

Comment on this clone: Because the CDR3's place on the DNA is in doubt, the DNA is left out and the CDR3 is given as listed by TCRdb. CDR3 region: CASSVVGAGTNLAF. This chain links TRBV9 with TRBJ1-2. Germline values: CDR1 SGDLS, CDR2 YYNGEE. The CDR3 contains 14 residues when both ends are counted.

The chain has TRBV4-3 and TRBJ2-7; D gene unclear. This CDR3 has 15 amino acids. Germline-derived CDR1 and CDR2 are LGHNA and YSLEER. V dropped 1 base and J dropped 0 bases, with 10 bases sitting between them. The CDR3 region has the DNA TGCGCCAGCAGCCAAGTGGTGGCAGCCTCCTACGAGCAGTACTTC. This encodes CASSQVVAASYEQYF.

The chain employs TRBV30 and TRBJ2-7; no definite D call. V lost 0 bases to trimming and J lost 5 bases, with 8 bases between them. The CDR3 is 12 residues long. Germline values: CDR1 GTSNPN, CDR2 SVGIG (reference sequence). The CDR3 here is CAWSVYRDEQYF. For the CDR3, the DNA is TGTGCCTGGAGTGTATACCGGGACGAGCAGTACTTC.